The clone carrying this TCR beta chain has just one count. These data are taken from a study of early T cells in non-severe SARS-CoV-2 infection. TCRdb fed the 5' RACE reads into MiXCR, producing one record per CDR3 protein. The table lists nearly 90,000 distinct CDR3 sequences, roughly 14% of them singletons. In germline, CDR1 is MGHRA, CDR2 YSYEKL. This CDR3 comprises 15 residues. Trimming at V came to 4 bases and at J to 4 bases, leaving 7 bases not matched to a gene. The receptor was derived from an adult who was a healthcare worker with PCR-confirmed SARS-CoV-2 infection or an uninfected control (not recorded which). The chain has TRBV4-1 and TRBJ1-1; 9 nucleotides align to TRBD1. The sequencing sample was made of whole blood. CDR3 DNA: TGCGCCAGCAGCCTCCGGGACAGGGATTCCACTGAAGCTTTCTTT. This codes for CASSLRDRDSTEAFF.